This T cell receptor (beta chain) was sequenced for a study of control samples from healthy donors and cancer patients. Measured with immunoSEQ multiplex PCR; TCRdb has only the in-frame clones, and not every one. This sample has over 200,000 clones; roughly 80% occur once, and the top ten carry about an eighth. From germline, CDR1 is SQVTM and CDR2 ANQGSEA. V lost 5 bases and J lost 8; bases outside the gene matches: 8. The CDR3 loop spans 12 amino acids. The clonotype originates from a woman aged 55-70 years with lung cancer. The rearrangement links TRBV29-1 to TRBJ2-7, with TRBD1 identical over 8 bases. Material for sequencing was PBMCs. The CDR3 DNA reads TGCAGCGTTAGGACAGGGCCCGAGAAGCAGTACTTC. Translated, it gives CSVRTGPEKQYF.